The 20 T cell receptor beta chains below come from one sample, sequenced in a study of blood T cells in healthy people across ages. A second about 7 to 12 cycle PCR used barcoded and J-beta primers. TCRdb re-called the 5' RACE reads with MiXCR, one entry per CDR3 protein. This sample has about 1.5 million distinct CDR3 sequences, with around 40% found just once. The sample comprised blood. These receptors all stem from a woman under 30 in good health.

The chain couples TRBV12-3 or TRBV12-4 to TRBJ2-3, with D possibly being TRBD2 (6 bases). The CDR3 totals 15 residues. V lost 1 base and J lost 6, with 14 bases in between. In DNA, the CDR3 is TGTGCCAGCAGTTTAGTCTCGGGGGTCGGTGATACGCAGTATTTT. Residues: CASSLVSGVGDTQYF.

The CDR3 loop reads CSAIWSQETQYF. DNA of the CDR3: TGCAGTGCTATTTGGAGCCAAGAGACCCAGTACTTC. The chain employs TRBV20-1 and TRBJ2-5; no firm D call. CDR1 and CDR2 (germline): DFQATT, SNEGSKA (reference sequence). V shed 4 bases and J shed 1 base, with 7 bases lying between them. The CDR3 extends over 12 amino acids.

The J gene is TRBJ2-4, the V gene TRBV7-3, with TRBD2 as a possible D gene (5 bases). The CDR3 has 15 residues. The germline V and J ends were trimmed by 3 bases and 1 base, with 10 bases remaining between them. CDR1 SGHTA and CDR2 FQGTGA come from the germline V gene. The CDR3 spells CASSFDGVAKNIQYF. In nucleotides, the CDR3 is TGTGCCAGCAGCTTCGACGGGGTGGCCAAAAACATTCAGTACTTC.

The rearrangement uses TRBV14 and TRBJ2-7, with D perhaps TRBD2 (6 bases). The CDR3 loop spans 15 amino acids. V was cut by 0 bases and J by 3 bases, with 12 bases left in between. CDR1 SGHDN and CDR2 FVKESK come from the germline V gene. The CDR3 coding sequence is TGTGCCAGCAGCCAAGACTGGCGGGGTATCTACGAGCAGTACTTC. Protein product: CASSQDWRGIYEQYF.

The J gene is TRBJ2-2, the V gene TRBV5-1, with 9 bases matching TRBD2. V was pared by 4 bases and J by 5 bases, with 6 bases of the junction left unmatched. The germline CDR1 and CDR2 sequences are SGHRS and YFSETQ. The CDR3 sequence is 15 residues long. The CDR3 coding sequence is TGCGCCAGCAGCGATCTAGCGGGAACAACCGGGGAGCTGTTTTTT. It translates to CASSDLAGTTGELFF.

This clonotype has only a few counts. This chain joins TRBV4-2 and TRBJ2-1; 10 bases match TRBD1. The J segment lost 8 bases and the V segment lost 1 base, leaving 8 bases of the junction unmatched. Germline CDR1 reads LGHNA; CDR2 reads YNFKEQ. The CDR3 contains 16 residues. The CDR3 here is CASSQGPRQGAYEQFF. The DNA for the CDR3 is TGTGCCAGCAGCCAAGGCCCAAGACAGGGGGCATATGAGCAGTTCTTC.

The genes are TRBV9 and TRBJ2-3; 8 bases line up with TRBD2. Germline values: CDR1 SGDLS, CDR2 YYNGEE. This CDR3 spans 15 amino acids. V trimming: 1 base; J trimming: 4 bases; junction bases outside the gene matches: 5. The CDR3 sequence: CASSVSAGAADTQYF. CDR3 sequence (DNA): TGTGCCAGCAGCGTATCAGCGGGGGCGGCAGATACGCAGTATTTT.

The rearrangement joins TRBV12-5 to TRBJ2-7, with 10 bases fitting TRBD1. Germline V gene sequence: CDR1 LGHNT, CDR2 FRNRAP. The V segment lost 4 bases and the J segment 0 bases; nucleotides outside the gene matches: 3. The CDR3 sequence is 15 residues long. The CDR3 DNA follows: TGTGCTAGTGGTTGGAGGACAGGGGGCTCCTACGAGCAGTACTTC. It codes for CASGWRTGGSYEQYF.

This clonotype was seen once. The junction does not match germline at one end; this may be a read error. J is TRBJ2-7 and V is TRBV7-7, with TRBD1 matching over 8 bases. The germline V gene encodes CDR1 SSHAT and CDR2 FNYEAQ (reference sequence). There are 18 residues in the CDR3. The CDR3 region has the DNA TGTGCTAGCAGTCATAAAAAGACCGCCGGGACAGGTTCCTACGAGCAGTACTTC. Translation: CASSHKKTAGTGSYEQYF. Using reference TRBV7-7 and TRBJ2-7 for the parts outside the CDR3, the full variable domain is GAGVSQSPRYKVTKRGQDVTLRCDPISSHATLYWYQQALGQGPEFLTYFNYEAQPDKSGLPSDRFSAERPEGSISTLTIQRTEQRDSAMYRCASSHKKTAGTGSYEQYFGPGTRLTVT.

The gene calls are TRBV6-2 or TRBV6-3 and TRBJ2-7, with D unclear. The CDR3 consists of 14 residues. V dropped 6 bases and J dropped 3 bases, with 15 bases sitting between them. The germline CDR1 and CDR2 sequences are MNHEY and SVGEGT. This CDR3 reads CASSQPEEVYEQYF. The CDR3 nucleotides are TGTGCCAGCAGCCAACCGGAAGAAGTCTACGAGCAGTACTTC.

At least ten counts were recorded for this clonotype. The V and J genes are TRBV7-2 and TRBJ1-2, with D unresolved. Looked up from germline, CDR1 is SGHTA and CDR2 is FQGNSA. Trimming shortened V by 5 bases and J by 1 base, and 5 bases separated the two germline ends. This CDR3 is built from 12 residues. CDR3 region: CASSPFNYGYTF. Written as DNA, the CDR3 is TGTGCCAGCAGCCCATTTAACTATGGCTACACCTTC.

A few counts support this clonotype. This rearrangement joins TRBV24-1 to TRBJ2-1; TRBD2 agrees at 10 bases. With V trimmed by 8 bases and J by 9 bases, 6 bases remained unmatched. The CDR3 has 13 amino acids. CDR1 KGHDR and CDR2 SFDVKD come from the germline V gene. CDR3 amino acids: CATKGLAPSEQFF. The CDR3 bases are TGTGCCACCAAGGGACTAGCGCCATCTGAGCAGTTCTTC.

This clonotype was detected only once. The chain has TRBV7-9 and TRBJ1-1; 8 nucleotides match TRBD1. The CDR3 has 15 residues. Germline assignment: CDR1 SEHNR and CDR2 FQNEAQ (reference sequence). V was pared by 3 bases and J by 5 bases, with 8 bases of the junction left unmatched. CDR3 residues: CASSFTDRDGTEAFF. The CDR3 DNA reads as TGTGCCAGCAGCTTCACGGACAGGGATGGAACTGAAGCTTTCTTT.

This clonotype was recorded a few times. CDR3 DNA sequence: TGCAGTGCTAGAATAAGGGGGATGAACACTGAAGCTTTCTTT. Protein: CSARIRGMNTEAFF. V usage is TRBV20-1 and J usage is TRBJ1-1, with D perhaps TRBD1 (6 bases). Deletions cut 2 bases from V and 0 bases from J, with 10 bases between. Looked up from germline, CDR1 is DFQATT and CDR2 is SNEGSKA (reference sequence). The CDR3 is made up of 14 amino acids.

Only a few counts were recorded for this clonotype. Sequence at one end of the junction differs from germline and may be a read error. The rearrangement links TRBV7-7 to TRBJ2-7; D may correspond to TRBD1 or TRBD2 (5 bases each). CDR1 is SSHAT and CDR2 is FNYEAQ in the germline V gene (reference sequence). This CDR3 has 15 residues. CDR3 region: CASSLAWGTGNEQYF. The CDR3, as DNA: TGTGCTAGCAGCTTAGCTTGGGGGACGGGCAATGAGCAGTACTTC.

The gene calls are TRBV12-3 or TRBV12-4 and TRBJ2-3, with a weak D call TRBD2 (5 bases). The CDR3 is made up of 14 amino acids. Trimming took 6 bases from V and 11 from J, leaving 21 bases between them. This CDR3 reads CASRFGIRVDVQYF. The DNA for the CDR3 is TGTGCCAGCAGGTTCGGGATTAGAGTCGATGTGCAGTATTTT.

This chain joins TRBV4-2 and TRBJ2-3; 13 positions agree with TRBD2. CDR1 LGHNA and CDR2 YNFKEQ come from the germline V gene. V dropped 1 base and J dropped 4; count of bases not matched to a gene: 14. The CDR3 is made up of 20 amino acids. The CDR3, as DNA: TGTGCCAGCAGCCAAGTGGGGGGACTAGCGGGATTAAGGTCCCCAGATACGCAGTATTTT. Amino acid sequence: CASSQVGGLAGLRSPDTQYF.

The chain uses TRBV28 and TRBJ1-1, with D maybe TRBD1 (5 bases). The CDR3 extends over 13 amino acids. In germline, CDR1 is MDHEN, CDR2 SYDVKM. The V end was cut by 8 bases, the J end by 10 bases, with 20 bases between. The CDR3 reads CASRPGSTIGAFF. Here the CDR3 DNA reads TGTGCCAGCCGACCAGGGTCTACAATAGGAGCTTTCTTT.

The rearrangement uses TRBV20-1 and TRBJ2-1, with 12 bases aligning to TRBD2. Germline lookup yields CDR1 DFQATT and CDR2 SNEGSKA (reference sequence). The CDR3 loop spans 15 amino acids. Losses at the gene ends were 0 bases for V and 6 bases for J; bases not matched to a gene: 3. The CDR3 protein is CSARDPSGGGNEQFF. The CDR3, as DNA: TGCAGTGCTAGAGACCCTAGCGGGGGGGGCAATGAGCAGTTCTTC.

The chain recombines TRBV11-2 with TRBJ2-7; the D gene is possibly TRBD2 (6 bases). CDR1 SGHAT and CDR2 FQNNGV come from the germline V gene. This CDR3 contains 15 residues. Trimming removed 0 bases from V and 6 bases from J, with 15 bases in between. The CDR3 sequence is CASSLDRRLDLEQYF. CDR3 bases: TGTGCCAGCAGCTTAGATCGGAGACTAGATCTCGAGCAGTACTTC.